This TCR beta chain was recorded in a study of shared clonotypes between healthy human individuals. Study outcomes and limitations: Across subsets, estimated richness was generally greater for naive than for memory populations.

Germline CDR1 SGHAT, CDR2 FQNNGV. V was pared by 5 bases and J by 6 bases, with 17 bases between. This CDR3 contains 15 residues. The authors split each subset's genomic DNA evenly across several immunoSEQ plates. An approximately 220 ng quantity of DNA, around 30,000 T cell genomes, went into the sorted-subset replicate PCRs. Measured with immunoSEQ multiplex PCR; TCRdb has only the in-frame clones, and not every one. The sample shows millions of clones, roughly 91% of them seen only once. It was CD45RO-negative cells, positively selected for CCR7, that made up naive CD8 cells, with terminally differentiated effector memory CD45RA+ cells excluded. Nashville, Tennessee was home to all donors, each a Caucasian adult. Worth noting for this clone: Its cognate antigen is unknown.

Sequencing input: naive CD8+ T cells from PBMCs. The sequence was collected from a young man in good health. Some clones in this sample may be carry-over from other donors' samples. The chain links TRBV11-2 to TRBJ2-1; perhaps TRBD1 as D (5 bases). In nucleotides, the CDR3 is TGTGCCAGCAGCCCTAGACAGTTGGGCGGCAATGAGCAGTTCTTC. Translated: CASSPRQLGGNEQFF.